This TCR beta chain was captured in a study of CD8 T cells in Susac syndrome. The germline V and J ends were trimmed by 0 bases and 4 bases, with 8 bases remaining between them. The CDR3 length is 14 residues. Germline V gives CDR1 LGHDT, CDR2 YNNKEL (reference sequence). The authors reverse transcribed about 0.45 to 1 ug RNA with random hexamers. Using its own MiXCR run on the immunoSEQ multiplex PCR reads, TCRdb lists one record per CDR3 protein. The table lists 85,000 to 130,000 distinct CDR3 sequences, approximately 94% of them singletons. A note on this clonotype: Its antigen is undetermined.

Study-level findings and limits: The authors found around 15 Susac-specific public clones in total CD8+ repertoires and five or six in CD8+ TEMRA repertoires.

The sample was CD8+ T cells from PBMCs. The receptor's source is a human donor with Susac syndrome. The V and J genes are TRBV3-1 and TRBJ2-3; unclear D gene. The CDR3 coding sequence is TGTGCCAGCAGCCAAGATGTTGGTTCAGATACGCAGTATTTT. This translates into CASSQDVGSDTQYF.